Below, 23 T cell receptor beta chains from the same sample are listed, as sequenced in a study of T-cell reconstitution after alpha-beta-depleted transplantation in children. Molecular barcoding with unique molecular identifiers was used for the TCRbeta library. MiXCR, run by TCRdb on the PCR reads, gives a single entry per CDR3 protein. The data show tens of thousands of distinct CDR3 sequences, with 4.9% seen just once and about 20% held by the top ten. This specimen consisted of PBMCs, mostly from graft donor cells, obtained 180 days after TCRalphabeta/CD19-depleted stem cell transplant. The receptor set was obtained from a boy under two years old who had a stem cell transplant for acute myeloid leukemia, so the T cells may come from the graft donor.

There are many counts of this clonotype. This sequence joins TRBV4-3 and TRBJ2-3; 8 bases fit TRBD1. V was pared by 2 bases and J by 4 bases, with 8 bases of the junction left unmatched. CDR1 and CDR2 from the germline V gene are LGHNA and YSLEER. This CDR3 contains 16 residues. CDR3 sequence (DNA): TGCGCCAGCAGCCAACGCCGGGACAGGAACTCAGATACGCAGTATTTT. Residues: CASSQRRDRNSDTQYF.

Details on this clonotype: This may be a read error: a much more frequent sequence differs by one nucleotide. The V gene is TRBV24-1, the J gene TRBJ2-2; 7 bases match TRBD1. The CDR3 consists of 17 residues. Per germline, CDR1 KGHDR and CDR2 SFDVKD. V lost 3 bases and J lost 4; bases outside the gene matches: 10. Here the CDR3 DNA reads TGTGCCACCAGTGATGAGGGACAGAAGATGAGCACCGGGGAGCTGTTTTTT. Translated: CATSDEGQKMSTGELFF.

This clonotype was seen at least ten times. The chain combines TRBV28 with TRBJ1-2; D might be TRBD1 (6 bases). The V gene's germline CDR1 is MDHEN and CDR2 SYDVKM. Between the trimmed V and J ends, which lost 2 bases and 8 bases, there was a span of 24 bases. This CDR3 region has 17 residues. The chain's CDR3 is CASSLQMIGQQESGYTF. Here the CDR3 DNA reads TGTGCCAGCAGTTTACAAATGATTGGACAGCAAGAGTCAGGCTACACCTTC.

This clonotype was seen repeatedly, ten times or more. The DNA for the CDR3 is TGTGCCAGCAGCTCAGACAGCAATCAGCCCCAGCATTTT. Its translation: CASSSDSNQPQHF. This sequence joins TRBV7-9 and TRBJ1-5; D ambiguous. This CDR3 is built from 13 residues. The germline V gene encodes CDR1 SEHNR and CDR2 FQNEAQ (reference sequence). Trimming stripped 4 bases from V and 1 base from J, with 5 bases between.

In its sample, this clonotype was seen many times. The V gene is TRBV4-3, the J gene TRBJ2-5; D is tentatively TRBD1 or TRBD2 (5 bases each). In germline, CDR1 is LGHNA, CDR2 YSLEER. This CDR3 is 15 amino acids long. The V and J ends lost 1 base and 2 bases respectively, with 11 bases between them. Here the CDR3 DNA reads TGCGCCAGCAGCCAAGGGGGGACGGGACAAGAGACCCAGTACTTC. Residues: CASSQGGTGQETQYF.

In its sample, this clonotype was seen many times. The rearrangement uses TRBV18 and TRBJ1-4, with D maybe TRBD1 (5 bases). The germline gives CDR1 KGHSH, CDR2 LQKENI. Trimming stripped 2 bases from V and 7 bases from J, with 11 bases between. The CDR3 totals 14 residues. This chain's CDR3 is CASSPTRGAEKLFF. The CDR3 DNA sequence: TGTGCCAGCTCACCAACCCGCGGGGCTGAAAAACTGTTTTTT.

This clonotype occurred many times. The genes are TRBV4-3 and TRBJ2-3; possible D gene TRBD1, 5 bases. In germline, CDR1 is LGHNA, CDR2 YSLEER. Trimming stripped 6 bases from V and 0 bases from J, with 13 bases between. There are 15 residues in the CDR3. The CDR3: CASSWTFLSTDTQYF. The DNA of the CDR3 is TGCGCCAGCAGTTGGACATTTCTTAGCACAGATACGCAGTATTTT.

The sample holds many counts of this clonotype. The CDR3 sequence: CASSQQSNQPQHF. The CDR3, as DNA: TGTGCCAGCAGTCAACAGAGCAATCAGCCCCAGCATTTT. This chain uses TRBV12-3 or TRBV12-4 with TRBJ1-5; no definite D call. The length of the CDR3 is 13 residues. The V and J ends lost 5 bases and 1 base respectively, with 6 bases between them.

Ten or more counts support this clonotype. The genes are TRBV20-1 and TRBJ1-2, with TRBD1 identical over 7 bases. Trimming cost V 1 base and J 3 bases; bases outside gene matches: 5. Germline V gene sequence: CDR1 DFQATT, CDR2 SNEGSKA (reference sequence). The CDR3 consists of 14 residues. CDR3 bases: TGCAGTGCTAGAGGACAGGGTGGATACTATGGCTACACCTTC. Translation: CSARGQGGYYGYTF.

This clonotype was detected many times. The chain links TRBV12-3 or TRBV12-4 to TRBJ2-1; D might be TRBD2 (5 bases). The CDR3 loop spans 13 amino acids. V was clipped by 4 bases and J by 2 bases, with 6 bases between them. CDR3 DNA: TGTGCCAGCAGTTCCGGGACCTACAATGAGCAGTTCTTC. Protein product: CASSSGTYNEQFF.

This clonotype showed up many times. The J gene is TRBJ2-5, the V gene TRBV11-2; TRBD1 is a possible D gene (5 bases). The V end was cut by 0 bases, the J end by 4 bases, with 12 bases between. The CDR3 is 15 residues long. Germline CDR1 SGHAT, CDR2 FQNNGV. The CDR3 bases are TGTGCCAGCAGCTTAGAGTGGGGCGCAGGAGAGACCCAGTACTTC. It specifies CASSLEWGAGETQYF.

The table lists this clonotype with many counts. This rearrangement joins TRBV12-3 or TRBV12-4 to TRBJ2-7; D gene ambiguous. CDR3 length: 12 residues. Trimming took 3 bases from V and 6 from J, leaving 9 bases between them. CDR3 loop: CASSFGVGEQYV. For the CDR3, the DNA is TGTGCCAGCAGTTTTGGGGTAGGCGAGCAGTACGTC.

This clonotype showed up many times. V and J are TRBV15 and TRBJ2-7; D unclear. With 1 base removed from V and 5 bases from J, the gap between germline ends came to 6 bases. CDR1 is LNHNV and CDR2 is YYDKDF in the germline V gene (reference sequence). This CDR3 has 12 amino acids. CDR3 sequence: CATSRGLNEQYV. The CDR3 bases are TGTGCCACCAGCAGAGGGCTCAACGAGCAGTACGTC.

V and J are TRBV11-2 and TRBJ1-2; D is undetermined. V lost 5 bases to trimming and J lost 0 bases, with 13 bases between them. This CDR3 spans 15 amino acids. Germline CDR1 SGHAT, CDR2 FQNNGV. The CDR3 reads CASSPRLLANYGYTF. CDR3 sequence (DNA): TGTGCCAGCAGCCCCAGGCTGCTCGCTAACTATGGCTACACCTTC.

This clonotype was recorded at least ten times. The chain couples TRBV4-1 to TRBJ2-2, with a possible D match to TRBD2 (6 bases). V dropped 8 bases and J dropped 6 bases, with 16 bases sitting between them. CDR3 length: 14 amino acids. Germline V gene lookup returns CDR1 MGHRA and CDR2 YSYEKL. The CDR3 protein is CASARWDSAGELFF. The CDR3 DNA reads TGCGCCAGCGCCCGTTGGGACTCCGCCGGGGAGCTGTTTTTT.

This clonotype was counted ten times or more. The chain joins TRBV27 to TRBJ2-3; a weak D match, TRBD2 (5 bases). With 5 bases removed from V and 4 bases from J, the gap between germline ends came to 10 bases. The V gene's germline CDR1 is MNHEY and CDR2 SMNVEV (reference sequence). The CDR3 has 13 amino acids. The CDR3, as DNA: TGTGCCAGCAGTCCCGGCGGGCCAGATACGCAGTATTTT. As protein: CASSPGGPDTQYF.

This clonotype was seen many times. CDR3 DNA sequence: TGCAGTGCTCAATCCCGGGACAGGGGTTTCTACGAGCAGTACGTC. This sequence encodes CSAQSRDRGFYEQYV. The chain carries TRBV20-1 and TRBJ2-7; TRBD1 matches at 10 bases. CDR1 and CDR2 (germline): DFQATT, SNEGSKA (reference sequence). With V trimmed by 5 bases and J by 3 bases, 10 bases remained unmatched. The CDR3 covers 15 residues.

This clonotype was picked up many times. The chain has TRBV5-6 and TRBJ2-1; D is possibly TRBD1 (6 bases). The V gene's germline CDR1 is SGHDT and CDR2 YYEEEE. This CDR3 region has 16 residues. V was cut by 3 bases and J by 3 bases, with 16 bases left in between. The DNA of the CDR3 is TGTGCCAGCAGCTCCGAAGGAGGACAGATCTACAATGAGCAGTTCTTC. This sequence encodes CASSSEGGQIYNEQFF.

This clonotype was detected ten times or more. This chain joins TRBV30 and TRBJ1-3, with D hard to call. Trimming left V 2 bases short and J 3 bases short, with 14 bases between. CDR3 length equals 15 residues. The germline V gene encodes CDR1 GTSNPN and CDR2 SVGIG (reference sequence). In nucleotides, the CDR3 is TGTGCCTGGAGTCGACTCATGGCCATTGGAAACACCATATATTTT. As protein: CAWSRLMAIGNTIYF.

In this sample, this clonotype turned up many times. This chain joins TRBV5-6 and TRBJ1-4, with D possibly TRBD1 on 5 matching bases. Germline assignment: CDR1 SGHDT and CDR2 YYEEEE. CDR3 size: 16 residues. V lost 3 bases and J lost 8, with 20 bases in between. CDR3 DNA sequence: TGTGCCAGCAGCTCATACCGCCGGGACCCGACCGAAAAACTGTTTTTT. It yields the protein CASSSYRRDPTEKLFF. The whole variable domain, remainder taken from reference TRBV5-6 and TRBJ1-4, is DAGVTQSPTHLIKTRGQQVTLRCSPKSGHDTVSWYQQALGQGPQFIFQYYEEEERQRGNFPDRFSGHQFPNYSSELNVNALLLGDSALYLCASSSYRRDPTEKLFFGSGTQLSVL.

This clonotype came up many times. The chain links TRBV5-1 to TRBJ1-5; tentatively, D is TRBD1 (5 bases). Trimming took 1 base from V and 7 from J, leaving 9 bases between them. The germline gives CDR1 SGHRS, CDR2 YFSETQ. The CDR3 contains 13 residues. In DNA form, the CDR3 reads TGCGCCAGCAGCTTGTTGGGGGAACAGCCCCAGCATTTT. It encodes CASSLLGEQPQHF. Together with reference TRBV5-1 and TRBJ1-5, the CDR3 gives the full variable domain: KAGVTQTPRYLIKTRGQQVTLSCSPISGHRSVSWYQQTPGQGLQFLFEYFSETQRNKGNFPGRFSGRQFSNSRSEMNVSTLELGDSALYLCASSLLGEQPQHFGDGTRLSIL.

This clonotype came up many times. The rearrangement links TRBV28 to TRBJ1-2; no definite D call. There are 13 residues in the CDR3. Germline lookup yields CDR1 MDHEN and CDR2 SYDVKM. Trimming took off 6 bases at V and 3 bases at J, with 11 bases between the two ends. CDR3 sequence (DNA): TGTGCCAGCAGCCTCCAGGTTTACTATGGCTACACCTTC. Translating gives CASSLQVYYGYTF.

The table lists this clonotype with many counts. J is TRBJ2-4 and V is TRBV2, with 11 bases aligning to TRBD1. The germline CDR1 and CDR2 sequences are SNHLY and FYNNEI. The V and J ends lost 6 bases and 9 bases, in that order; junction bases with no gene match: 10. The CDR3 loop spans 15 amino acids. This chain's CDR3 is CASSNGTGGFIIQYF. CDR3 bases: TGTGCCAGCAGCAACGGGACAGGGGGGTTCATCATTCAGTACTTC.